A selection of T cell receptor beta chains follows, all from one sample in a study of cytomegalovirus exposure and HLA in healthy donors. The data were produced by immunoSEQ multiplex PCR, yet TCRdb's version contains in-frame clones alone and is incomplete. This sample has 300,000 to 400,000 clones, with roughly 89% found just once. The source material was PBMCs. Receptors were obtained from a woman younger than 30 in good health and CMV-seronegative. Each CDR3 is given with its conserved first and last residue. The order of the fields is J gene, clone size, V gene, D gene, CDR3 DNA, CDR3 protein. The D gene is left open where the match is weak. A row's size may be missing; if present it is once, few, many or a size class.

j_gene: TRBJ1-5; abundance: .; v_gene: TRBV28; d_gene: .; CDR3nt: TGTGCCAGCAGTTTGCAGGGCGTCAATCAGCCCCAGCATTTT; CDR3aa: CASSLQGVNQPQHF
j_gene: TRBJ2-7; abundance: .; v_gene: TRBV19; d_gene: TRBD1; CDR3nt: TGTGCCAGTAGTTACCGGGACAGGGGCTACGAGCAGTACTTC; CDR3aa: CASSYRDRGYEQYF
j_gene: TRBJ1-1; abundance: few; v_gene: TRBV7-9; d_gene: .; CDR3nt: TGTGCCAGCAGCCCGCGGGGGGACACTGAAGCTTTCTTT; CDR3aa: CASSPRGDTEAFF
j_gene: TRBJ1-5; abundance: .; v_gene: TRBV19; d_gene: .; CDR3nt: TGTGCCAGTAGTATTGGGTCGGAGGGGATTAATCAGCCCCAGCATTTT; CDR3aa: CASSIGSEGINQPQHF
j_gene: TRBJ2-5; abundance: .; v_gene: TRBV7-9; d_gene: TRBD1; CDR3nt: TGTGCCAGCAGAAAACAGGGGGCTGTCCAAGAGACCCAGTACTTC; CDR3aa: CASRKQGAVQETQYF
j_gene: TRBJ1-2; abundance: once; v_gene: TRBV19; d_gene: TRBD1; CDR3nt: TGTGCCAGTGTTCGTAGGGACAGAGAGCACTATGGCTACACCTTC; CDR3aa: CASVRRDREHYGYTF
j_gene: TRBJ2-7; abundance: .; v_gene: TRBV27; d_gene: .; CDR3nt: TGTGCCAGCAGTTTAGCGGCATCGGGCCCAGGGAAGGTCTACGAGCAGTACTTC; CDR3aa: CASSLAASGPGKVYEQYF
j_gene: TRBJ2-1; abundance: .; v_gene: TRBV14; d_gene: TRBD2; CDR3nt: TGTGCCAGCAGCCAAGTGGGCAGATTGGGACTAGCGGGAGATTACAATGAGCAGTTCTTC; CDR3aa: CASSQVGRLGLAGDYNEQFF
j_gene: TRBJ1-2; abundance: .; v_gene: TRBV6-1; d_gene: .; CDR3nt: TGTGCCAGCCAAGAACACAGGGCCGGAAGGTATGGCTACACCTTC; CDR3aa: CASQEHRAGRYGYTF
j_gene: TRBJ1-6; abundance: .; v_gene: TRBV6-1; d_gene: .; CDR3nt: TGTGCCAGCAGTGATGTCAGGGAGGTCGGTTCACCCCTCCACTTT; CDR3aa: CASSDVREVGSPLHF
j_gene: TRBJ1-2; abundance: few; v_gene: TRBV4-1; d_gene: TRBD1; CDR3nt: TGCGCCAGCAGCTTCGGGACAGGGAATTATGGCTACACCTTC; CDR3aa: CASSFGTGNYGYTF
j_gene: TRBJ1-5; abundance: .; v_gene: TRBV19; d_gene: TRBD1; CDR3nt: TGTGCCAGTAGGAGCTCGGCAGGGGGCTATCAGCCCCAGCATTTT; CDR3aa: CASRSSAGGYQPQHF
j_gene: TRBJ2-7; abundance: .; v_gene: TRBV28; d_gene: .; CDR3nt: TGTGCCAGCAGTGTCCGGACGGGGAGCCACTACGAGCAGTACTTC; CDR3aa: CASSVRTGSHYEQYF
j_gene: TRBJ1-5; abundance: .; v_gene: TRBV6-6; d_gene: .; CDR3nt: TGTGCCAGCAGTTACGAACATGGCAATCAGCCCCAGCATTTT; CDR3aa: CASSYEHGNQPQHF
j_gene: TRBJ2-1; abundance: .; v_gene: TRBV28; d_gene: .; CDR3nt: TGTGCCAGCACCAAGGCGGGACTGGTATACAATGAGCAGTTCTTC; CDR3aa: CASTKAGLVYNEQFF
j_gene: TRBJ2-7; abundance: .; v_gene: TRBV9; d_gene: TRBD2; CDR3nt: TGTGCCAGCAGCGTGACTAGCGGGCCTTACGAGCAGTACTTC; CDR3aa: CASSVTSGPYEQYF
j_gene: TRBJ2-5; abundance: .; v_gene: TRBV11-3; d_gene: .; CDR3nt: TGTGCCAGCAGCTTTCATATACAGTTCCTACAAGAGACCCAGTACTTC; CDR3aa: CASSFHIQFLQETQYF
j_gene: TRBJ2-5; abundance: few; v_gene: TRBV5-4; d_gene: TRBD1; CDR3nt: TGTGCCAGCAGCTTGGCGACGACAGGGGGAGGGGAGACCCAGTACTTC; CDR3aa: CASSLATTGGGETQYF
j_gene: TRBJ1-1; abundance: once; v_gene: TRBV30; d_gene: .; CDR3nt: TGTGCCTGGGAACAGGGCCTGAACACTGAAGCTTTCTTT; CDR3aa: CAWEQGLNTEAFF
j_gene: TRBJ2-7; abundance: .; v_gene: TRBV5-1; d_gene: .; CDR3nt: TGCGCCAGCAGCTTCCGGTCCATGCAGGGGACTACCTACGAGCAGTACTTC; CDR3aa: CASSFRSMQGTTYEQYF
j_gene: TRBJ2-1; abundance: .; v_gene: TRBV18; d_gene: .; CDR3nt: TGTGCCAGCTCACCACCGCGAGGCGATGAGCAGTTCTTC; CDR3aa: CASSPPRGDEQFF
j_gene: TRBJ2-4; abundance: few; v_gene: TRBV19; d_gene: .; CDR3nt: TGTGCCAGTAGTCAGGGTGGATCCGTAGCCAAAAACATTCAGTACTTC; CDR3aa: CASSQGGSVAKNIQYF
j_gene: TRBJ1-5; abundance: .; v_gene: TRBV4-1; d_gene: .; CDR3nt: TGCGCCAGCAGCCGAGGACCTAGCGATCAGCCCCAGCATTTT; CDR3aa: CASSRGPSDQPQHF
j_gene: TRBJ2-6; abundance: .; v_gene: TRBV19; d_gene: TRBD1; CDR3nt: TGTGCCAGTAGTTCCCCGACAGGGGCCTCCTCTGGGGCCAACGTCCTGACTTTC; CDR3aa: CASSSPTGASSGANVLTF
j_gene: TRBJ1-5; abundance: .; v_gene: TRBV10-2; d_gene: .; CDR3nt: TGCGCCAGCAGTGAAGGCAGGGAGGGCAATCAGCCCCAGCATTTT; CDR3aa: CASSEGREGNQPQHF
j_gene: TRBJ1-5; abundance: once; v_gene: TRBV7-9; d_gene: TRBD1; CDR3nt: TGTGCCAGCAGCCCGTGGGGGACAGGGGTCCCCCGGGAGCCCCAGCATTTT; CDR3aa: CASSPWGTGVPREPQHF
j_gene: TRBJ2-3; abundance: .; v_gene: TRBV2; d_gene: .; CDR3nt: TGTGCCAGCCTCGTTGCGGCCACAGATACGCAGTATTTT; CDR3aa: CASLVAATDTQYF
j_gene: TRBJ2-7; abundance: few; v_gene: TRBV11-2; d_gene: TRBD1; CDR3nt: TGTGCCAGCAGCTCACAACCGGGACAGGGGGCCTACGAGCAGTACTTC; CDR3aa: CASSSQPGQGAYEQYF
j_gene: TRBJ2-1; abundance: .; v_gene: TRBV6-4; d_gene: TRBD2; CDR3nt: TGTGCCAGCAGTGAGGGACTAGACCTCGCTGAGCAGTTCTTC; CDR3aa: CASSEGLDLAEQFF
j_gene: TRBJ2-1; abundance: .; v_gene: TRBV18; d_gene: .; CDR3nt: TGTGCCAGCTCACCTAAGGCAGGGGCGGACAATGAGCAGTTCTTC; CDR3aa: CASSPKAGADNEQFF
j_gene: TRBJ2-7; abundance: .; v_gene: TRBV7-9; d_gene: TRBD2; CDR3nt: TGTGCCAGCAGCGAAGGACTAGCGGGAGAAAGCTCCTCCTACGAGCAGTACTTC; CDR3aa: CASSEGLAGESSSYEQYF
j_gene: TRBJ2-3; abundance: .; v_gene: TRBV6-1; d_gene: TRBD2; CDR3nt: TGTGCCAGCACCACGAGGGGGCTAGCGGGGGGCGTGCAGTATTTT; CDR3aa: CASTTRGLAGGVQYF
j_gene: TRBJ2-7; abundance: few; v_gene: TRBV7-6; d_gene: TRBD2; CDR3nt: TGTGCCAGCAGCCCCGGACTAGGGGACGAGCAGTACTTC; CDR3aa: CASSPGLGDEQYF
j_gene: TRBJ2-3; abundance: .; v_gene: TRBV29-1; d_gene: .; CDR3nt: TGCAGCTATAGACAGACCACAGATACGCAGTATTTT; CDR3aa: CSYRQTTDTQYF
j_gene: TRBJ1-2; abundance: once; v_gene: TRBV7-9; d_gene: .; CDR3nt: TGTGCCAGCAGCCCCCCCTCCCCGGGGGAGGGAAACTATGGCTACACCTTC; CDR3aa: CASSPPSPGEGNYGYTF
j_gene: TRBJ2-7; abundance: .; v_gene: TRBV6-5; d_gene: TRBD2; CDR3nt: TGTGCCAGCAGTACCCTAGCGGGGAGCGGGGAGCAGTACTTC; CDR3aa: CASSTLAGSGEQYF
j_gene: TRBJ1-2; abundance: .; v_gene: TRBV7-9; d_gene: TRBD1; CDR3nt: TGTGCCAGCAGCCCGGGGACAGCTAACTATGGCTACACCTTC; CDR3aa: CASSPGTANYGYTF
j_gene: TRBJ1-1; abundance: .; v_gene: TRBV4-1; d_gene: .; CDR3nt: TGCGCCAGCAGCCACCTGGACAGCAACACTGAAGCTTTCTTT; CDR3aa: CASSHLDSNTEAFF
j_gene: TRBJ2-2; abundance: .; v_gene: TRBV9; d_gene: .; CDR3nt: TGTGCCAGCAGCGGGCAGGGAGGAACCGGGGAGCTGTTTTTT; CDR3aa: CASSGQGGTGELFF
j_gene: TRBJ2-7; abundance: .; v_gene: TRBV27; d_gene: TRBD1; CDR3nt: TGTGCCAGCCGTGGACAGGGTTTCACCTACGAGCAGTACTTC; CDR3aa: CASRGQGFTYEQYF
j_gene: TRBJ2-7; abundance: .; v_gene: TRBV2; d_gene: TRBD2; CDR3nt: TGTGCCATCGGGACTAGCGGGAGGCCCTACGAGCAGTACTTC; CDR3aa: CAIGTSGRPYEQYF
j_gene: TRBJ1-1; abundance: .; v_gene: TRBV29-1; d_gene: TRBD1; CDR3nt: TGCAGCGTTGGTAAGGGGACAGCAGGTGAAGCTTTCTTT; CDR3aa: CSVGKGTAGEAFF
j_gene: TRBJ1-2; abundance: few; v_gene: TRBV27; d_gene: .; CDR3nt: TGTGCCAGCAGCGACAGGCCTGGGAGGGATGGCTACACCTTC; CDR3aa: CASSDRPGRDGYTF
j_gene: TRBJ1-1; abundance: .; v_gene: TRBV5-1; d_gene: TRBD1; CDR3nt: TGCGCCAGCAGCTGGACAGGGGGTATTGGGAACACTGAAGCTTTCTTT; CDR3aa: CASSWTGGIGNTEAFF
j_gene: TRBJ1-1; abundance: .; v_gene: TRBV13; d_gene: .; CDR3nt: TGTGCCAGCAGCTTAGGGGGCAGAAACACTGAAGCTTTCTTT; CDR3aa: CASSLGGRNTEAFF
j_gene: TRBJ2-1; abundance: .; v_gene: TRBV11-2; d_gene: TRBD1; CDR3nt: TGTGCCAGCAGCTTAGGGGCCGGACAGGGGGGAAGTGAGCAGTTCTTC; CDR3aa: CASSLGAGQGGSEQFF
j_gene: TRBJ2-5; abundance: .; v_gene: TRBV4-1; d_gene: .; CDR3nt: TGCGCCAGCAGCCAAGCGTGGGAGGAGACCCAGTACTTC; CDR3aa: CASSQAWEETQYF
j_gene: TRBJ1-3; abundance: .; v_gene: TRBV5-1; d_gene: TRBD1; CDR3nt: TGCGCCAGCAGCTTGCAGGGGGCGCGGGGAAACACCATATATTTT; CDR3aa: CASSLQGARGNTIYF
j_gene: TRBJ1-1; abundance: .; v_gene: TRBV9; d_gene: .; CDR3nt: TGTGCCAGCAGCGTAACACAGGGCATGAACACTGAAGCTTTCTTT; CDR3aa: CASSVTQGMNTEAFF
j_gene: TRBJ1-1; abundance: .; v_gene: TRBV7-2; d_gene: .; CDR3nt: TGTGCCAGCAGCTATACAGGGAGTGAGCCTGAAGCTTTCTTT; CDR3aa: CASSYTGSEPEAFF
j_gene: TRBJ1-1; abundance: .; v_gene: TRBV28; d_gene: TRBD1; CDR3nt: TGTGCCAGCAGATACAGTTCAGGGGGGAACACTGAAGCTTTCTTT; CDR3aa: CASRYSSGGNTEAFF
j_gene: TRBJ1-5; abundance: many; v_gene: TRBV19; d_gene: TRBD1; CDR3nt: TGTGCCAGTAGTCTAGGACAGGGGTCACAGCCCCAGCATTTT; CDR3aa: CASSLGQGSQPQHF
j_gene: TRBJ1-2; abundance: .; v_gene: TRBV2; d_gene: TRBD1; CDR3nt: TGTGCCAGCACTAAACAGGGGGCCTTGGGTAACTATGGCTACACCTTC; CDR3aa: CASTKQGALGNYGYTF
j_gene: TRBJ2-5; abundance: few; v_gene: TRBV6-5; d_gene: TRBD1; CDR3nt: TGTGCCACAAGACAGGGGGTTCAAGAGACCCAGTACTTC; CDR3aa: CATRQGVQETQYF
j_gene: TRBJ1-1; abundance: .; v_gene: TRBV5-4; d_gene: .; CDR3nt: TGTGCCAGCAGCCTCCGGAACACTGAAGCTTTCTTT; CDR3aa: CASSLRNTEAFF